Listed below are T cell receptor beta chains from one sample, sequenced in a study of identifying expanded T cells in peripheral blood. Clones were read by immunoSEQ multiplex PCR, and TCRdb kept only the in-frame ones, dropping some. The data contain tens of thousands of clones, around 87% of them singletons. The sequenced sample was blood. The receptors were sampled from a person between 18 and 70 years old in good health. Both conserved end residues are part of each CDR3. D genes are given only for firm matches.

V	J	D	CDR3
TRBV5-1	TRBJ2-1	.	CASSLRDFPYNEQFF
TRBV6-1	TRBJ2-7	.	CASSGRGQLYEQYF
TRBV6-1	TRBJ2-1	.	CASSREPHNEQFF
TRBV5-5	TRBJ1-5	.	CASSSGPRLSNQPQHF
TRBV5-1	TRBJ2-7	TRBD1	CASSYRQGSYEQYF
TRBV27	TRBJ2-1	TRBD1	CASSQGDSYNEQFF
TRBV6-4	TRBJ1-1	TRBD1	CASSDGEGAGEAFF
TRBV5-1	TRBJ1-2	.	CASSFRQANYGYTF
TRBV11-3	TRBJ2-5	TRBD2	CASSFTSGETQYF
TRBV9	TRBJ2-3	.	CASSSSTDTQYF
TRBV9	TRBJ2-1	.	CASSATAYNEQFF
TRBV21-1	TRBJ2-3	.	CASSKYTDTQYF
TRBV6-4	TRBJ2-2	TRBD1	CASSDFDRGSTGELFF
TRBV29-1	TRBJ2-1	TRBD1	CSVVFGDRGYNEQFF
TRBV4-2	TRBJ2-7	TRBD1	CASSPGTGSYEQYF
TRBV27	TRBJ2-1	TRBD2	CASHAPGTSGRDEQFF
TRBV7-9	TRBJ1-1	.	CASSPSEDGLAGRAFF
TRBV6-1	TRBJ1-4	.	CASSIVQGTNEKLFF
TRBV29-1	TRBJ1-1	.	CSVVIGAWAEAFF
TRBV7-6	TRBJ2-7	TRBD1	CASSPGQGGDEQYF
TRBV4-3	TRBJ2-7	.	CASSPTQGTSSASYEQYF
TRBV6-5	TRBJ2-1	.	CASSYLRTRRYNEQFF
TRBV19	TRBJ1-5	.	CASKRGTGMSNQPQHF